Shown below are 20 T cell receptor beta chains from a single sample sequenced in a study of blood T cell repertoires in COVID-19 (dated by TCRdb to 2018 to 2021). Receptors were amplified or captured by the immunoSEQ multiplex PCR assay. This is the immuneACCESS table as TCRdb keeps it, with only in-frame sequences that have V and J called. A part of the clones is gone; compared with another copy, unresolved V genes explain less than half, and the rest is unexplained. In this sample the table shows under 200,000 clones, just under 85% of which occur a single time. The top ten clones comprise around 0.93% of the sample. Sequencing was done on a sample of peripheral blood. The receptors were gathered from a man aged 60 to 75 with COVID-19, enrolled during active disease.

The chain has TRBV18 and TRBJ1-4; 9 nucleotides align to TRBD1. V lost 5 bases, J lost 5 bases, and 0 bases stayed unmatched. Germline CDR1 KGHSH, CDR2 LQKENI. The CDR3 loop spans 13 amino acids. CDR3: CASSGQGNEKLFF. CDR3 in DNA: TGTGCCAGCTCAGGACAGGGGAATGAAAAACTGTTTTTT.

In DNA form, the CDR3 reads TGCGCCAGCAGCCTCGGACAGGGGACCGAAAACACCATATATTTT. Amino acids: CASSLGQGTENTIYF. The gene calls are TRBV4-1 and TRBJ1-3, with TRBD1 matching over 9 bases. The CDR3 consists of 15 residues. J lost 6 bases, V lost 4 bases, and 7 bases had no gene match. The germline V gene has CDR1 MGHRA and CDR2 YSYEKL.

The CDR3 DNA reads TGTGCCATCAGAATAGGACAGGGAGCCTACGAGCAGTACTTC. Its protein product is CAIRIGQGAYEQYF. The rearrangement uses TRBV10-3 and TRBJ2-7, with 8 bases that match TRBD1. This CDR3 comprises 14 residues. The J segment lost 2 bases and the V segment lost 6 bases, leaving 6 bases of the junction unmatched. In germline, CDR1 is ENHRY, CDR2 SYGVKD.

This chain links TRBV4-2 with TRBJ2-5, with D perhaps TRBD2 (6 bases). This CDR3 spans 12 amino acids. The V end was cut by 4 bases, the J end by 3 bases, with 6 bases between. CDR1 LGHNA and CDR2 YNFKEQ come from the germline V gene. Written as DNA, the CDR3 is TGTGCCAGCAGCCCGGGGGAAGAGACCCAGTACTTC. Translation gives CASSPGEETQYF.

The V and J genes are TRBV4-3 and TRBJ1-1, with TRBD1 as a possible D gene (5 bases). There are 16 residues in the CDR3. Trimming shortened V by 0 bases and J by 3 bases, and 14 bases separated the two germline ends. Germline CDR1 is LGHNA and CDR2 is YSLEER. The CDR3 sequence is CASSQDVRAGDTEAFF. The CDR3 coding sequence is TGCGCCAGCAGCCAAGACGTTAGGGCGGGGGACACTGAAGCTTTCTTT.

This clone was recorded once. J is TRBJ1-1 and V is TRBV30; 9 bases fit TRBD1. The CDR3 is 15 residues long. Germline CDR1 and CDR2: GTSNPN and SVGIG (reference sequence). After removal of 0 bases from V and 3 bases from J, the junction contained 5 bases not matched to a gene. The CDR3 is CAWSVYRGLDTEAFF. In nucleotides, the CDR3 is TGTGCCTGGAGTGTATACAGGGGGCTTGACACTGAAGCTTTCTTT.

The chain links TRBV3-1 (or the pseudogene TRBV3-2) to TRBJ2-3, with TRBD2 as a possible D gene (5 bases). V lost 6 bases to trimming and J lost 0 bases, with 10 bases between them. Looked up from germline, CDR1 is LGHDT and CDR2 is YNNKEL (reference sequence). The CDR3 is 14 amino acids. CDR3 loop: CASRSGTSTDTQYF. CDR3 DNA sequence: TGTGCCAGCAGGTCGGGAACTAGCACAGATACGCAGTATTTT.

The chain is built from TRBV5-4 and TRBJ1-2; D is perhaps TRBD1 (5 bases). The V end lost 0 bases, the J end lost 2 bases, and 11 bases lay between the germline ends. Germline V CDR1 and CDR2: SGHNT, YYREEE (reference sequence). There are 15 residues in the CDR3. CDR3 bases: TGTGCCAGCAGCTTGGAGCGGGGCGAGAACTATGGCTACACCTTC. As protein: CASSLERGENYGYTF.

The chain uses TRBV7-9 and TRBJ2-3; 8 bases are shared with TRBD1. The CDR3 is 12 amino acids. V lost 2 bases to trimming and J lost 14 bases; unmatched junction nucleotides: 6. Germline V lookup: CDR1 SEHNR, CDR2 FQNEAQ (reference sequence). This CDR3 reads CASSLTQGALYF. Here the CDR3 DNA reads TGTGCCAGCAGCTTAACCCAGGGGGCGCTGTATTTT.

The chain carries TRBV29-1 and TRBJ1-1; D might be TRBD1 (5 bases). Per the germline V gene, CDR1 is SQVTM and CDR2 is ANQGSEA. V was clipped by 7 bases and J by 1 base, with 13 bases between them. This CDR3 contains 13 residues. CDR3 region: CSGGEGRNTEAFF. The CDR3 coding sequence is TGCAGCGGGGGGGAGGGAAGGAACACTGAAGCTTTCTTT.

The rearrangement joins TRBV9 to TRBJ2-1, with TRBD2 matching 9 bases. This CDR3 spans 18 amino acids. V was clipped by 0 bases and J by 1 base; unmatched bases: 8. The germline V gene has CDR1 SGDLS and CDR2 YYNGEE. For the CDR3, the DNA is TGTGCCAGCAGCGTAGCAGCTAGCGGGATGGGTTCCTACAATGAGCAGTTCTTC. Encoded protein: CASSVAASGMGSYNEQFF.

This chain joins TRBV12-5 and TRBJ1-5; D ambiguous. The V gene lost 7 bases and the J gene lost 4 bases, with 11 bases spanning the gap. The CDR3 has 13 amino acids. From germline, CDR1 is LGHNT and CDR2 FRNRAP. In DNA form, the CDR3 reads TGTGCTAGTGAGGTCGGGAGGAATCAGCCCCAGCATTTT. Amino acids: CASEVGRNQPQHF. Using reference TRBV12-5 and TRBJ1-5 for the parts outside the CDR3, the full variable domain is DARVTQTPRHKVTEMGQEVTMRCQPILGHNTVFWYRQTMMQGLELLAYFRNRAPLDDSGMPKDRFSAEMPDATLATLKIQPSEPRDSAVYFCASEVGRNQPQHFGDGTRLSIL.

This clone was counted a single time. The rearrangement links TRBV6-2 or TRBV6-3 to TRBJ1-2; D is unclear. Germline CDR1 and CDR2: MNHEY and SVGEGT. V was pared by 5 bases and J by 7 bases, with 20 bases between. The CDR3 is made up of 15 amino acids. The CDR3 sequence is CASSSGLSKVFGYTF. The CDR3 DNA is TGTGCCAGCAGTAGTGGGCTGTCGAAAGTATTTGGCTACACCTTC.

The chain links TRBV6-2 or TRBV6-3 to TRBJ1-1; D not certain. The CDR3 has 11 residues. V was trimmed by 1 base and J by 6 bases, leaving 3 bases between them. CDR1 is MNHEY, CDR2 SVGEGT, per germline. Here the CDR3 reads CASSYYSEAFF. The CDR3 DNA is TGTGCCAGCAGTTACTACTCTGAAGCTTTCTTT.

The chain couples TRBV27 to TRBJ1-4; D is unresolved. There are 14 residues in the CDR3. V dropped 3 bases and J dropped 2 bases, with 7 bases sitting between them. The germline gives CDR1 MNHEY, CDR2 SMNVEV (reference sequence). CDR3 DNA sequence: TGTGCCAGCAGTTTCCGGCGGACTAATGAAAAACTGTTTTTT. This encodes CASSFRRTNEKLFF. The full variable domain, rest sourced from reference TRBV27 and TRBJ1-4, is EAQVTQNPRYLITVTGKKLTVTCSQNMNHEYMSWYRQDPGLGLRQIYYSMNVEVTDKGDVPEGYKVSRKEKRNFPLILESPSPNQTSLYFCASSFRRTNEKLFFGSGTQLSVL.

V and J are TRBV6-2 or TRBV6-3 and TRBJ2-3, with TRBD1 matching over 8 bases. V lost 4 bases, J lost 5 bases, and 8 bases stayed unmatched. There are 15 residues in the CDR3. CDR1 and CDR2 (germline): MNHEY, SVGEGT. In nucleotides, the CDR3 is TGTGCCAGCAGTTCCCGCGGACAGGGAGGAGATACGCAGTATTTT. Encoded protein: CASSSRGQGGDTQYF.

CDR3 nucleotides: TGTGCCAGTAGTGACAGGCCCTATGGCTACACCTTC. It encodes CASSDRPYGYTF. The chain employs TRBV19 and TRBJ1-2; tentatively, D is TRBD1 (6 bases). The CDR3 runs 12 residues. The V gene lost 5 bases and the J gene lost 4 bases, with 8 bases spanning the gap. The V gene's germline CDR1 is LNHDA and CDR2 SQIVND (reference sequence).

The CDR3 reads CASSSGTSSTDTQYF. The CDR3 nucleotides are TGTGCCAGCTCATCCGGGACATCTAGCACAGATACGCAGTATTTT. This rearrangement joins TRBV18 to TRBJ2-3; possibly TRBD1 for D (6 bases). The CDR3 has 15 amino acids. Trimming pared 5 bases from V and 0 bases from J, leaving 12 bases between. Germline loops: CDR1 KGHSH, CDR2 LQKENI.

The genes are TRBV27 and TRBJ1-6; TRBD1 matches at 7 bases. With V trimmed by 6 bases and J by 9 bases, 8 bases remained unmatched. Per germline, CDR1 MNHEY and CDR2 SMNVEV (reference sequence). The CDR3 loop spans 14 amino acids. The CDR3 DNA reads TGTGCCAGCAGGGAAGGGGGCAGGGGTTCACCCCTCCACTTT. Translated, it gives CASREGGRGSPLHF.

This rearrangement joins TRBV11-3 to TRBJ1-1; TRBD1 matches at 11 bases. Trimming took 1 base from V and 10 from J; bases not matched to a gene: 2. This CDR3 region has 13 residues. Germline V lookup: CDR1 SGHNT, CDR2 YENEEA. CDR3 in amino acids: CASSLGTGGRAFF. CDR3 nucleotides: TGTGCCAGCAGCTTAGGGACAGGGGGCAGAGCTTTCTTT.